The sequence of this TCR beta chain was determined in a study of cytomegalovirus exposure and HLA in healthy donors. Broader study findings: The authors confirmed in vitro that a few CMV-associated chains were specific for CMV antigens.

Some clones are missing from TCRdb's copy, which holds only in-frame ones; the method was immunoSEQ multiplex PCR. The table shows some 150,000 clones, with about 87% occurring only once. Regarding this clone: Its antigen is not identified.

The sample was PBMCs. This clonotype was sampled from a woman aged 30 to 39 in good health and CMV-seronegative.

CDR3 sequence: CASSYGRNRGPGYTF. CDR3 in DNA: TGTGCCAGCAGTTACGGGAGGAACAGGGGACCCGGCTACACCTTC. This chain connects TRBV6-5 to TRBJ1-2; 7 bases are shared with TRBD1. Germline loops: CDR1 MNHEY, CDR2 SVGAGI. The CDR3 spans 15 residues. Trimming removed 2 bases from V and 8 bases from J; junction bases left unmatched: 11.